One and the same sample provided the 27 T cell receptor beta chains below, sequenced in a study of T cell responses to AZD1222 COVID-19 vaccine. Sequenced by immunoSEQ multiplex PCR; TCRdb stores in-frame clones only, minus some. The sample has some 90,000 clones, about 89% seen once. Sample: peripheral blood, taken on day 0 of AZD1222 vaccination. The receptors here all came from an adult in good health.

The chain uses TRBV6-5 and TRBJ2-5, with TRBD2 matching 10 bases. Trimming removed 5 bases from V and 3 bases from J; junction bases left unmatched: 3. The germline CDR1 and CDR2 sequences are MNHEY and SVGAGI. The CDR3 sequence is 14 residues long. The CDR3 nucleotides read TGTGCCAGCAGTCGGACTAGCGGTAAAGAGACCCAGTACTTC. Residues: CASSRTSGKETQYF.

The V call is TRBV30, the J call TRBJ1-5; weak D call: TRBD1 (6 bases). The ends were cut back, 1 base at V and 4 bases at J, with 11 bases in the middle. CDR3 size: 14 residues. CDR1 is GTSNPN and CDR2 is SVGIG in the germline V gene (reference sequence). CDR3 protein: CAWSENRVNQPQHF. Written as DNA, the CDR3 is TGTGCCTGGAGTGAGAACAGGGTTAATCAGCCCCAGCATTTT.

The chain couples TRBV30 to TRBJ2-2, with D hard to call. Germline V gives CDR1 GTSNPN, CDR2 SVGIG (reference sequence). CDR3 size: 13 residues. V lost 4 bases to trimming and J lost 0 bases, with 6 bases between them. The CDR3 here is CAWTSPNTGELFF. DNA of the CDR3: TGTGCCTGGACCAGCCCGAACACCGGGGAGCTGTTTTTT.

CDR3 nucleotides: TGTGCCAGCAGTTGGGAGGCAGTCTATAATTCACCCCTCCACTTT. Translation gives CASSWEAVYNSPLHF. V gene TRBV6-5 combines with J gene TRBJ1-6, with no clear D. Germline V gene data show CDR1 as MNHEY and CDR2 as SVGAGI. The CDR3 has 15 residues. V lost 4 bases and J 3 bases, leaving 10 bases between the germline ends.

This chain uses TRBV7-2 with TRBJ2-7, with 13 bases identical to TRBD2. The length of the CDR3 is 15 residues. CDR1 SGHTA and CDR2 FQGNSA come from the germline V gene. The V segment lost 5 bases and the J segment 4 bases; nucleotides outside the gene matches: 5. The CDR3 sequence is CASSITSGRAYEQYF. The CDR3 DNA reads as TGTGCCAGCAGCATTACTAGCGGGAGGGCGTACGAGCAGTACTTC.

This clone appeared once. The chain is built from TRBV18 and TRBJ1-2, with 7 bases matching TRBD1. Germline lookup yields CDR1 KGHSH and CDR2 LQKENI. V trimming: 3 bases; J trimming: 4 bases; junction bases outside the gene matches: 2. CDR3 length: 13 residues. The CDR3 reads CASSPGQIYGYTF. The CDR3 DNA reads TGTGCCAGCTCACCGGGACAGATCTATGGCTACACCTTC.

This clone was found once. The rearrangement uses TRBV29-1 and TRBJ2-1; tentatively, D is TRBD2 (6 bases). Germline V gene data show CDR1 as SQVTM and CDR2 as ANQGSEA. The V gene lost 4 bases and the J gene lost 7 bases, with 17 bases spanning the gap. CDR3 length equals 14 residues. As DNA, the CDR3 is TGCAGCGTTGTGGGGGGAGGTCGGGCGAATGAGCAGTTCTTC. Amino acids: CSVVGGGRANEQFF.

The chain joins TRBV7-2 to TRBJ1-1; 9 positions match TRBD1. This CDR3 contains 16 residues. The V and J ends lost 5 bases and 0 bases, in that order; junction bases with no gene match: 7. The germline CDR1 and CDR2 sequences are SGHTA and FQGNSA. CDR3 nucleotide sequence: TGTGCCAGCAGCGGTACAGGGGGCGCGGTGAACACTGAAGCTTTCTTT. It codes for CASSGTGGAVNTEAFF. Full variable domain (missing parts from reference TRBV7-2 and TRBJ1-1): GAGVSQSPSNKVTEKGKDVELRCDPISGHTALYWYRQSLGQGLEFLIYFQGNSAPDKSGLPSDRFSAERTGGSVSTLTIQRTQQEDSAVYLCASSGTGGAVNTEAFFGQGTRLTVV.

The chain joins TRBV4-2 to TRBJ2-3, with 13 bases fitting TRBD2. The length of the CDR3 is 20 residues. Germline values: CDR1 LGHNA, CDR2 YNFKEQ. With 2 bases clipped from V and 0 bases from J, the junction kept 11 bases outside the gene matches. CDR3 region: CASSQRLAGGPWASTDTQYF. The DNA for the CDR3 is TGTGCCAGCAGCCAAAGACTAGCGGGGGGACCATGGGCTAGCACAGATACGCAGTATTTT.

The rearrangement joins TRBV12-3 or TRBV12-4 to TRBJ2-7; a possible D gene is TRBD1 (5 bases). Trimming removed 3 bases at V and 3 bases at J, with 9 bases between. The CDR3 consists of 13 residues. The chain's CDR3 is CASSFEGVYEQYF. The CDR3 DNA reads TGTGCCAGCAGTTTTGAAGGGGTCTACGAGCAGTACTTC.

This clone came up once. The rearrangement links TRBV24-1 to TRBJ2-1; TRBD2 agrees at 12 bases. The CDR3 loop spans 19 amino acids. The trim removed 2 bases at V and 2 bases at J, leaving 9 bases unmatched. Germline V gene sequence: CDR1 KGHDR, CDR2 SFDVKD. CDR3: CATSDSPSLAGGTYNEQFF. The CDR3 coding sequence is TGTGCCACCAGTGATTCTCCTTCACTAGCGGGAGGAACCTACAATGAGCAGTTCTTC.

This clone came up a few times. This chain connects TRBV7-3 to TRBJ2-5; 9 bases map to TRBD1. Trimming cost V 3 bases and J 13 bases; bases outside gene matches: 9. The germline CDR1 and CDR2 sequences are SGHTA and FQGTGA. CDR3 size: 13 residues. CDR3 nucleotide sequence: TGTGCCAGCAGCTTTACTACAGGGGGCAATACGTACTTC. Its protein product is CASSFTTGGNTYF.

This clone was observed once. The chain carries TRBV12-3 or TRBV12-4 and TRBJ1-1; 11 bases are a match to TRBD1. The CDR3 extends over 13 amino acids. V trimming: 4 bases; J trimming: 7 bases; junction bases outside the gene matches: 2. CDR3 in DNA: TGTGCCAGCAGTTCGGGACAGGGGGGTGAAGCTTTCTTT. Translated, it gives CASSSGQGGEAFF.

The V gene is TRBV5-1, the J gene TRBJ2-7; perhaps TRBD2 as D (5 bases). Germline V lookup: CDR1 SGHRS, CDR2 YFSETQ. This CDR3 contains 13 residues. V shed 6 bases and J shed 3 bases, with 13 bases lying between them. CDR3: CASMRGIGYEQYF. For the CDR3, the DNA is TGCGCCAGCATGCGAGGGATTGGCTACGAGCAGTACTTC.

This clone came up once. This sequence joins TRBV21-1 and TRBJ1-5; the table gives TRBD1 as D, unverified against the DNA. TRBV21-1 is assigned pseudogene status. The CDR3 is 15 amino acids. This CDR3 reads CASSPDSLINQPQHF. The CDR3 DNA follows: TGTGCCAGCAGCCCCGACAGCCTAATCAATCAGCCCCAGCATTTT.

The chain has TRBV2 and TRBJ1-1, with TRBD1 matching 9 bases. With 5 bases clipped from V and 4 bases from J, the junction kept 2 bases outside the gene matches. Germline V CDR1 and CDR2: SNHLY, FYNNEI. This CDR3 contains 13 residues. CDR3 DNA: TGTGCCAGCAGTTCGACAGGGGGCACTGAAGCTTTCTTT. Its translation: CASSSTGGTEAFF.

The chain combines TRBV3-1 (or the pseudogene TRBV3-2) with TRBJ1-2; D is undetermined. V was pared by 2 bases and J by 8 bases, with 6 bases between. This CDR3 is 11 amino acids long. Germline V lookup: CDR1 LGHDT, CDR2 YNNKEL (reference sequence). CDR3 protein: CASSQFTGYTF. DNA of the CDR3: TGTGCCAGCAGCCAATTTACGGGCTACACCTTC.

This clone was seen just once. The germline gene is not matched at one end of the junction; a read error may be the cause. The chain has TRBV30 and TRBJ1-2; TRBD1 aligns across 7 bases. The CDR3 has 15 residues. Germline loops: CDR1 GTSNPN, CDR2 SVGIG (reference sequence). CDR3 region: CAWSVLRTGGLSYTF. In nucleotides, the CDR3 is TGTGCCTGGAGTGTTCTCCGGACAGGAGGGTTGAGCTATACCTTC. Full variable domain (missing parts from reference TRBV30 and TRBJ1-2): SQTIHQWPATLVQPVGSPLSLECTVEGTSNPNLYWYRQAAGRGLQLLFYSVGIGQISSEVPQNLSASRPQDRQFILSSKKLLLSDSGFYLCAWSVLRTGGLSYTFGSGTRLTVV.

The rearrangement joins TRBV11-2 to TRBJ2-3; tentatively, D is TRBD1 or TRBD2 (5 bases each). The germline V and J ends were trimmed by 3 bases and 2 bases, with 9 bases remaining between them. This CDR3 has 14 amino acids. Germline values: CDR1 SGHAT, CDR2 FQNNGV. CDR3 amino acids: CASSLGRPTDTQYF. CDR3 sequence (DNA): TGTGCCAGCAGCTTGGGACGCCCCACAGATACGCAGTATTTT.

The chain combines TRBV9 with TRBJ2-5; TRBD2 matches at 10 bases. The CDR3 runs to 15 residues. J lost 7 bases, V lost 0 bases, and 6 bases had no gene match. The V gene's germline CDR1 is SGDLS and CDR2 YYNGEE. The CDR3 nucleotides read TGTGCCAGCAGCGTAGGAGCGGGGGGGCCCGGGACCCAGTACTTC. Encoded protein: CASSVGAGGPGTQYF.

There are a few counts of this clone. This chain connects TRBV30 to TRBJ2-1; 10 positions agree with TRBD1. This CDR3 contains 12 residues. Germline CDR1 is GTSNPN and CDR2 is SVGIG (reference sequence). V shed 8 bases and J 7 bases; nucleotides not matched to a gene: 5. CDR3 sequence reads: CAGTGQGNEQFF. As DNA, the CDR3 is TGTGCCGGGACGGGACAGGGGAATGAGCAGTTCTTC.

The chain recombines TRBV20-1 with TRBJ1-3; 11 bases are a match to TRBD1. J was trimmed by 3 bases and V by 3 bases; bases with no gene match: 7. The germline gives CDR1 DFQATT, CDR2 SNEGSKA (reference sequence). This CDR3 has 16 residues. CDR3 loop: CSASFGTGGIGNTIYF. For the CDR3, the DNA is TGCAGTGCTAGTTTCGGGACAGGGGGTATTGGAAACACCATATATTTT.

The chain combines TRBV15 with TRBJ1-1; 7 nucleotides match TRBD1. CDR3 length: 15 residues. Germline V CDR1 and CDR2: LNHNV, YYDKDF (reference sequence). V lost 3 bases to trimming and J lost 3 bases; unmatched junction nucleotides: 7. The CDR3 nucleotides are TGTGCCACCAGCAGCGGGACAGATCGGTACACTGAAGCTTTCTTT. Residues: CATSSGTDRYTEAFF.

The CDR3 DNA is TGTGCCAGCAGCTTGGACAGGGGAGGGATGAACACTGAAGCTTTCTTT. This sequence encodes CASSLDRGGMNTEAFF. This chain uses TRBV5-4 with TRBJ1-1, with 7 bases aligning to TRBD1. Germline V gives CDR1 SGHNT, CDR2 YYREEE (reference sequence). After removal of 0 bases from V and 0 bases from J, the junction contained 5 bases not matched to a gene. The CDR3 totals 16 residues.

The rearrangement joins TRBV7-2 to TRBJ1-2; the D is unclear. Germline V gene sequence: CDR1 SGHTA, CDR2 FQGNSA. Trimming cost V 2 bases and J 3 bases, with 7 bases left between them. The CDR3 consists of 13 residues. CDR3 protein: CASSLYGDYGYTF. For the CDR3, the DNA is TGTGCCAGCAGCTTATACGGGGACTATGGCTACACCTTC.

The chain combines TRBV5-1 with TRBJ1-3; D unclear. Trimming cost V 0 bases and J 3 bases, with 4 bases left between them. In germline, CDR1 is SGHRS, CDR2 YFSETQ. CDR3 length: 13 residues. The CDR3 loop reads CASSLAGGNTIYF. As DNA, the CDR3 is TGCGCCAGCAGCTTGGCCGGTGGAAACACCATATATTTT.

This chain uses TRBV5-6 with TRBJ1-5; TRBD1 aligns across 7 bases. CDR1 SGHDT and CDR2 YYEEEE come from the germline V gene. CDR3 length: 14 amino acids. V was pared by 0 bases and J by 11 bases, with 8 bases of the junction left unmatched. For the CDR3, the DNA is TGTGCCAGCAGCTTGGGGACAGGAGGCACGGCCCAGCATTTT. Its translation: CASSLGTGGTAQHF.